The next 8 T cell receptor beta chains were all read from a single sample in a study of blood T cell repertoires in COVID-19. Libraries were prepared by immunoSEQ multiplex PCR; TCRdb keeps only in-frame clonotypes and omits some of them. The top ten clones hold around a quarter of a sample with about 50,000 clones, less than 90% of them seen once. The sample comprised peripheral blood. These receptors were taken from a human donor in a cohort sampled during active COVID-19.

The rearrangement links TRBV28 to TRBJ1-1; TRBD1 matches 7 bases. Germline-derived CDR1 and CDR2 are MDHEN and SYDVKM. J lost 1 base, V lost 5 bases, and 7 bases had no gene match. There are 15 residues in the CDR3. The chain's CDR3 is CASSPPTGKNTEAFF. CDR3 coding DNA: TGTGCCAGCAGTCCTCCGACAGGGAAGAACACTGAAGCTTTCTTT.

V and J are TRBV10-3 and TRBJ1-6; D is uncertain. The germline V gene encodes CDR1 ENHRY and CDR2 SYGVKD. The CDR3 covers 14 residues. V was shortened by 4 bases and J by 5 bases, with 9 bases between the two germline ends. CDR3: CAISVRPDNSPLHF. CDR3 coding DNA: TGTGCCATCAGTGTTCGTCCAGATAATTCACCCCTCCACTTT.

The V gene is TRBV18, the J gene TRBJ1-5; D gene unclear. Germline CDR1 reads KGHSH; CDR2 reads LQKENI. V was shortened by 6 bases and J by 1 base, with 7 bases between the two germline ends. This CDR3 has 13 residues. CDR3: CASSAGSNQPQHF. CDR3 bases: TGTGCCAGCTCCGCGGGAAGCAATCAGCCCCAGCATTTT.

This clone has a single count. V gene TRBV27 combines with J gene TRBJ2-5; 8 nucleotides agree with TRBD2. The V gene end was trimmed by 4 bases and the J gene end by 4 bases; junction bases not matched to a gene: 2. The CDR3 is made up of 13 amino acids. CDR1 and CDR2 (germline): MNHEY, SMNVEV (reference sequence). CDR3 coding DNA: TGTGCCAGCAGTTCGGGGGGGCCAGAGACCCAGTACTTC. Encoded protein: CASSSGGPETQYF.

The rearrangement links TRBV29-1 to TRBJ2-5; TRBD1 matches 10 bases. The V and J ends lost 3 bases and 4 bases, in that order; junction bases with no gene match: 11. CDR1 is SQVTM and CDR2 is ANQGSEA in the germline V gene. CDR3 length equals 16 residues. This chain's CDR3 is CSVDLWTGGPGETQYF. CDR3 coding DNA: TGCAGCGTTGATCTTTGGACAGGGGGTCCCGGAGAGACCCAGTACTTC.

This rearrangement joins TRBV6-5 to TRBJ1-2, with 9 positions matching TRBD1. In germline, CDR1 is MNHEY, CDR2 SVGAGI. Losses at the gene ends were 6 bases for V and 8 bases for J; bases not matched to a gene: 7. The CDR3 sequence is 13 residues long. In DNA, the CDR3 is TGTGCCAGCAGCCGCGGGACAGGGCAAGGCTACACCTTC. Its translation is CASSRGTGQGYTF.

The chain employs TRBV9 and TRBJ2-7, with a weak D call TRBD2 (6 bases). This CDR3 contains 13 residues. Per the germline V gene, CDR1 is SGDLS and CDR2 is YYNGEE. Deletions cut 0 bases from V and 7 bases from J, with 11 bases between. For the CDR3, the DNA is TGTGCCAGCAGCGTAGAACAGGCGGGGGAGCAGTACGTC. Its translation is CASSVEQAGEQYV.

In nucleotides, the CDR3 is TGTGCCAGCAGGGGGGGGGTCGCCTTAGATACGCAGTATTTT. This codes for CASRGGVALDTQYF. This chain links TRBV28 with TRBJ2-3; the match to TRBD2 covers 7 bases. Losses at the gene ends were 6 bases for V and 5 bases for J; bases not matched to a gene: 8. Germline V gives CDR1 MDHEN, CDR2 SYDVKM. The CDR3 runs to 14 residues.